The 5 T cell receptor beta chains below all came from one sample that was sequenced in a study of metastatic and nonmetastatic thyroid tumors. From the PCR reads, TCRdb re-called clones with MiXCR. The repertoire includes 30,000 to 45,000 clones, less than 30% of them detected once, and 11% sits in the top ten. Patients had received no treatment of any kind before thyroid surgery. Source material: blood. These receptors were taken from a male donor with papillary thyroid cancer or a benign thyroid nodule (not recorded which). Some clones in this sample may be carry-over from other donors' samples.

This clone has only a few counts. The chain is built from TRBV12-3 or TRBV12-4 and TRBJ2-1, with D unresolved. The CDR3 loop spans 14 amino acids. The V and J ends lost 1 base and 6 bases respectively, with 10 bases between them. The CDR3 loop is CASSLDFKPNEQFF. CDR3 DNA: TGTGCCAGCAGTTTAGATTTCAAGCCCAATGAGCAGTTCTTC.

The table lists this clone with a few counts. CDR3 amino acids: CASSYTGGSSYEQYF. CDR3 DNA sequence: TGTGCCAGCAGCTATACGGGGGGCAGCTCCTACGAGCAGTACTTC. The chain uses TRBV7-2 and TRBJ2-7, with D possibly matching TRBD2 (7 bases). The CDR3 is made up of 15 amino acids. Germline V gives CDR1 SGHTA, CDR2 FQGNSA. Trimming left V 4 bases short and J 0 bases short, with 13 bases between.

This clone was counted many times. The chain joins TRBV5-6 to TRBJ2-6; no clear D. Trimming shortened V by 0 bases and J by 0 bases, and 4 bases separated the two germline ends. Per germline, CDR1 SGHDT and CDR2 YYEEEE. The CDR3 is 15 amino acids. Written as DNA, the CDR3 is TGTGCCAGCAGCTTGGCCTACTCTGGGGCCAACGTCCTGACTTTC. Encoded protein: CASSLAYSGANVLTF.

The chain employs TRBV11-2 and TRBJ1-1; D might be TRBD1 (6 bases). The CDR3 covers 15 residues. Trimming removed 0 bases at V and 0 bases at J, with 8 bases between. Germline CDR1 SGHAT, CDR2 FQNNGV. For the CDR3, the DNA is TGTGCCAGCAGCTTAGATTGGACAGTGAACACTGAAGCTTTCTTT. Its protein is CASSLDWTVNTEAFF. The whole variable domain, filled in from reference TRBV11-2 and TRBJ1-1, reads EAGVAQSPRYKIIEKRQSVAFWCNPISGHATLYWYQQILGQGPKLLIQFQNNGVVDDSQLPKDRFSAERLKGVDSTLKIQPAKLEDSAVYLCASSLDWTVNTEAFFGQGTRLTVV.

The chain joins TRBV4-1 to TRBJ1-4, with D maybe TRBD1 (5 bases). The V and J ends lost 0 bases and 10 bases respectively, with 27 bases between them. The CDR3 length is 19 residues. Germline V gene data show CDR1 as MGHRA and CDR2 as YSYEKL. CDR3 loop: CASSQDWPLDRRLGGKLFF. CDR3 nucleotides: TGCGCCAGCAGCCAAGATTGGCCACTAGACAGACGGCTGGGCGGAAAACTGTTTTTT.